This is a list of T cell receptor beta chains from one sample in a study of T-cell reconstitution after alpha-beta-depleted transplantation in children. MiXCR, run by TCRdb on the PCR reads, gives a single entry per CDR3 protein. The sample records approximately 400,000 distinct CDR3 sequences, roughly a tenth being singletons. The sequences come from PBMCs from the stem cell graft donor, collected from the stem cell graft. The receptors derive from a human donor who donated a stem cell graft to a child with acute myeloid leukemia. Both conserved end residues are part of each CDR3. D genes are given only for firm matches. Size is stated for part of the rows, as once, few or many counts, or as a class when the clone is expanded.

>many|TRBJ2-5|TRBV7-8|-
TGTGCCAGCAGCTTAAGGGACATGGCAGAGACCCAGTACTTC
CASSLRDMAETQYF
>few|TRBJ2-2|TRBV4-1|TRBD2
TGCGCCAGCAGCCAACGCATCCCTAGCGGGGACTACACCGGGGAGCTGTTTTTT
CASSQRIPSGDYTGELFF
>few|TRBJ2-3|TRBV7-2|-
TGTGCCAGCAGCTTATATTCCTCGGGTACGCAGTATTTT
CASSLYSSGTQYF
>few|TRBJ2-1|TRBV5-1|TRBD2
TGCGCCAGCAGCTTTGACGCGGGGGGGTACTCCTACAATGAGCAGTTCTTC
CASSFDAGGYSYNEQFF
>-|TRBJ2-7|TRBV7-3|-
TGTGCCAGCAGCTTAAGGCCAGGAATCTCCTACGAGCAGTACTTC
CASSLRPGISYEQYF
>many|TRBJ2-7|TRBV27|TRBD1
TGTGCCAGCAGTTTAAGGCAGGGGGCTACCTACGAGCAGTACTTC
CASSLRQGATYEQYF
>few|TRBJ1-2|TRBV7-3|-
TGTGCCAGCAGCTTACACCCGGGACATCCCCATGGCTACACCTTC
CASSLHPGHPHGYTF
>-|TRBJ2-1|TRBV29-1|-
TGCAGCGCCGTACCATCCCAGGTATCCTACGATGAGCAGTTCTTC
CSAVPSQVSYDEQFF
>-|TRBJ2-1|TRBV11-1|TRBD2
TGTGCCAGCAGCTTAGGTCGACTAGCGGGAGGGAATGAGCAGTTCTTC
CASSLGRLAGGNEQFF
>-|TRBJ1-1|TRBV12-3/TRBV12-4|TRBD1
TGTGCCAGCAGTCGACAGGGGGCTAGCGCTGAAGCTTTCTTT
CASSRQGASAEAFF
>many|TRBJ2-1|TRBV12-3/TRBV12-4|-
TGTGCCAGCAGTTTAGCTGGCGGGAAGTGGGGCAATGAGCAGTTCTTC
CASSLAGGKWGNEQFF